The clone carrying this T cell receptor beta chain has more than one count but fewer than ten. This sample stems from a study of patients and donors after allogeneic stem cell transplantation. One entry per CDR3 protein, called by TCRdb with MiXCR from the RT-PCR reads. Of about 960,000 distinct CDR3 sequences listed, approximately 19% are singletons. The CDR3 loop spans 12 amino acids. Trimming removed 1 base at V and 8 bases at J, with 11 bases between. Germline V gene data show CDR1 as SQVTM and CDR2 as ANQGSEA. V and J are TRBV29-1 and TRBJ1-2; D may be TRBD1 (5 bases). The source is a human donor who was either an allogeneic HSCT recipient or a stem cell or donor lymphocyte infusion donor (not recorded which). It is not recorded whose cells these are; they may come from a transplant donor. The sequencing input was blood, either unsorted or a sorted T cell fraction (not recorded which). The CDR3 DNA follows: TGCAGCGTTGAAGCTAGGGGAGGAGGCTACACCTTC. It encodes CSVEARGGGYTF.